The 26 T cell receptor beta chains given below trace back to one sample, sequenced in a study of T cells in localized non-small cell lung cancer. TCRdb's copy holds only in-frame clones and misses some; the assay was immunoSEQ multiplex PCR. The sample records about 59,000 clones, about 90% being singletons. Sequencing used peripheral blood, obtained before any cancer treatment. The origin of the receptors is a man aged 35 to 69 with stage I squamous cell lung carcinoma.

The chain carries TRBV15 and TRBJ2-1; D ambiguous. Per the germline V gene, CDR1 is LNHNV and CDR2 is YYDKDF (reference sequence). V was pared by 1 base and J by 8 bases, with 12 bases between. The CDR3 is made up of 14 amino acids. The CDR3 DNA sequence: TGTGCCACCAGCAGAGCTACCTTAAAGGATGAGCAGTTCTTC. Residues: CATSRATLKDEQFF.

The CDR3 DNA reads as TGTGCCAGCAGCGTAGTCTCAAGCTCCTACAATGAGCAGTTCTTC. Its protein is CASSVVSSSYNEQFF. This rearrangement joins TRBV5-4 to TRBJ2-1; D unclear. Trimming removed 4 bases from V and 0 bases from J, with 11 bases in between. Germline-derived CDR1 and CDR2 are SGHNT and YYREEE (reference sequence). The CDR3 runs to 15 residues.

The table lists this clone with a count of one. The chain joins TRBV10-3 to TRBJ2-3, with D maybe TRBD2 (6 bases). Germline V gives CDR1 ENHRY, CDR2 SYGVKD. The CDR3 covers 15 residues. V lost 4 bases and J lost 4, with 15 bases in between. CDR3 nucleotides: TGTGCCATCAGTGGGGGGGAGGCCGTGGCAGATACGCAGTATTTT. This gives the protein CAISGGEAVADTQYF.

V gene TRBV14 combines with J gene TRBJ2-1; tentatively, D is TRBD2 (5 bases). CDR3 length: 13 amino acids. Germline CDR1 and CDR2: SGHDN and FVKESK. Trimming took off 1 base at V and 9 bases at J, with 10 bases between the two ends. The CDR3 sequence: CASSQASGSEQFF. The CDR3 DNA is TGTGCCAGCAGCCAAGCCTCGGGGTCTGAGCAGTTCTTC.

CDR3 sequence: CASSVGLAGNSGELFF. The CDR3 nucleotides read TGTGCCAGCAGCGTAGGGCTAGCGGGAAATTCCGGGGAGCTGTTTTTT. The chain recombines TRBV9 with TRBJ2-2, with 9 bases matching TRBD2. V shed 0 bases and J 6 bases; nucleotides not matched to a gene: 6. The CDR3 contains 16 residues. In germline, CDR1 is SGDLS, CDR2 YYNGEE. Based on the CDR3 plus reference TRBV9 and TRBJ2-2, the full variable domain is DSGVTQTPKHLITATGQRVTLRCSPRSGDLSVYWYQQSLDQGLQFLIQYYNGEERAKGNILERFSAQQFPDLHSELNLSSLELGDSALYFCASSVGLAGNSGELFFGEGSRLTVL.

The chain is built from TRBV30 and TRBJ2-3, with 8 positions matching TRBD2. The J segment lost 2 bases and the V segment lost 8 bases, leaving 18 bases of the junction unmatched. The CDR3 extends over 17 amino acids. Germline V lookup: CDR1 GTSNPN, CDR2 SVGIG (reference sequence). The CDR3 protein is CAGSREGSGIPTDTQYF. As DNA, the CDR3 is TGTGCCGGCTCCCGAGAGGGTAGCGGGATACCCACAGATACGCAGTATTTT.

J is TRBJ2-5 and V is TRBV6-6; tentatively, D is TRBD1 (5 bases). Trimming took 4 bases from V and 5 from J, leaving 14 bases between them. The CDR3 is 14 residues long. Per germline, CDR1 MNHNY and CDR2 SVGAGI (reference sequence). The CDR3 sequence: CASSFPGAGETQYF. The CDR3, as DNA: TGTGCCAGCAGTTTCCCTGGGGCAGGCGAGACCCAGTACTTC.

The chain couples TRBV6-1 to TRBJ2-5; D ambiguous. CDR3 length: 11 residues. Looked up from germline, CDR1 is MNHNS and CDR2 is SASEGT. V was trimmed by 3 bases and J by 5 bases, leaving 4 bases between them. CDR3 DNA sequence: TGTGCCAGCAGTGAGTACGAGACCCAGTACTTC. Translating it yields CASSEYETQYF.

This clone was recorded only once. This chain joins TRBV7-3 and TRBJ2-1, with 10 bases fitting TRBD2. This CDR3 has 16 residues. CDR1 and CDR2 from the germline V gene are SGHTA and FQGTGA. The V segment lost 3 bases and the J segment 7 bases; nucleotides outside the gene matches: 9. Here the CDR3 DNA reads TGTGCCAGCAGCTTTTCTAGCGGGAGATCGAAGAATGAGCAGTTCTTC. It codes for CASSFSSGRSKNEQFF. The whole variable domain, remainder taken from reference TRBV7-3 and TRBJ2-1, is GAGVSQTPSNKVTEKGKYVELRCDPISGHTALYWYRQSLGQGPEFLIYFQGTGAADDSGLPNDRFFAVRPEGSVSTLKIQRTERGDSAVYLCASSFSSGRSKNEQFFGPGTRLTVL.

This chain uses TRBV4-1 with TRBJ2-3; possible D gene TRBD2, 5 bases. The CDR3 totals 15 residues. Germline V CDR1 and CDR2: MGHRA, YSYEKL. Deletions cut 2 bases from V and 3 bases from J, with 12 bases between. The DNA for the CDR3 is TGCGCCAGCAGCCAAATCCTCCCGGGGACAGATACGCAGTATTTT. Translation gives CASSQILPGTDTQYF.

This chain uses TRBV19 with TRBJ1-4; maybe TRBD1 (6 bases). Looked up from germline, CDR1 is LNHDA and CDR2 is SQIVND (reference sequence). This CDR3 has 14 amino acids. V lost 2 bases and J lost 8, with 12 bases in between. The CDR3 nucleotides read TGTGCCAGTAGTATAATGGGACAACGGGAAAAACTGTTTTTT. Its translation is CASSIMGQREKLFF.

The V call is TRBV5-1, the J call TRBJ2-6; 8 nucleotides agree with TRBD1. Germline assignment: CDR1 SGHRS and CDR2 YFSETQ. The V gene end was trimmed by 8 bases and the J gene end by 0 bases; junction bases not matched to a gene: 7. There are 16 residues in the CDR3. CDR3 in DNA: TGCGCCAGTCACAGGGGGTCGGACTCTGGGGCCAACGTCCTGACTTTC. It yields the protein CASHRGSDSGANVLTF.

CDR3 in amino acids: CAWRAPGTASYQPQHF. The CDR3 DNA reads TGTGCCTGGAGAGCCCCCGGGACTGCATCTTATCAGCCCCAGCATTTT. The genes are TRBV30 and TRBJ1-5; the D gene is possibly TRBD1 (5 bases). The CDR3 spans 16 residues. V lost 3 bases to trimming and J lost 5 bases, with 20 bases between them. CDR1 GTSNPN and CDR2 SVGIG come from the germline V gene (reference sequence).

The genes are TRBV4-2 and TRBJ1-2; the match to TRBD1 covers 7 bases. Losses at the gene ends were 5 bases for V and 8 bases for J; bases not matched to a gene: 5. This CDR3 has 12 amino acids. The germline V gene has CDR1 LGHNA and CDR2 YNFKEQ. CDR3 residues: CASSTEGGGYTF. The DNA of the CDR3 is TGTGCCAGCAGCACCGAAGGGGGCGGCTACACCTTC.

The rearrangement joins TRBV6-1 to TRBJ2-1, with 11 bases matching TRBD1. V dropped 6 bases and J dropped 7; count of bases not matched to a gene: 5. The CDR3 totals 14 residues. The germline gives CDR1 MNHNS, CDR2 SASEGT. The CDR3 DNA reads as TGTGCCAGCAGCCTCCGGGACAGGGGGAATGAGCAGTTCTTC. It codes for CASSLRDRGNEQFF.

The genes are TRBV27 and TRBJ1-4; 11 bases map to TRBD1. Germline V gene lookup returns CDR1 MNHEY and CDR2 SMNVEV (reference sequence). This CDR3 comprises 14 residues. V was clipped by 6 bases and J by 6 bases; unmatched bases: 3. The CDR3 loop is CASRGQGGYEKLFF. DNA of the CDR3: TGTGCCAGCAGGGGACAGGGGGGATATGAAAAACTGTTTTTT.

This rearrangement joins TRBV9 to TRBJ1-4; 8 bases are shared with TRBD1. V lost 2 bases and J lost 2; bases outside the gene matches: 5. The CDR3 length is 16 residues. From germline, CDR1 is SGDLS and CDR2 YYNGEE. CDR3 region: CASSVSGGITNEKLFF. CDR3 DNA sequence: TGTGCCAGCAGCGTGTCAGGGGGCATCACTAATGAAAAACTGTTTTTT. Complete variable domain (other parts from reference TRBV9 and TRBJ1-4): DSGVTQTPKHLITATGQRVTLRCSPRSGDLSVYWYQQSLDQGLQFLIQYYNGEERAKGNILERFSAQQFPDLHSELNLSSLELGDSALYFCASSVSGGITNEKLFFGSGTQLSVL.

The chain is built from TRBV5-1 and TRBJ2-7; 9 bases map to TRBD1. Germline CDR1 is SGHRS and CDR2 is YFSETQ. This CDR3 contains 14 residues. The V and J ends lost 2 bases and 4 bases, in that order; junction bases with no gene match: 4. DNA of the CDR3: TGCGCCAGCAGCTTTGGACAGGGGTCGTACGAGCAGTACTTC. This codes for CASSFGQGSYEQYF.

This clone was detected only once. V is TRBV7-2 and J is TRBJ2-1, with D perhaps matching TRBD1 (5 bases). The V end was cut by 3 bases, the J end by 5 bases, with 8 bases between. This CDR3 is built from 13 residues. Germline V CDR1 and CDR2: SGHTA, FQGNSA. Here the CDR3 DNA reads TGTGCCAGCAGCTTGGGGCGGAACAATGAGCAGTTCTTC. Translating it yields CASSLGRNNEQFF.

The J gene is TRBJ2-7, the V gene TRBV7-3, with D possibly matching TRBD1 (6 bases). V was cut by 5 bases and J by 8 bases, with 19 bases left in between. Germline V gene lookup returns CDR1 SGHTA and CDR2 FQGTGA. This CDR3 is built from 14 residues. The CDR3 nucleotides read TGTGCCAGCAGCCATCCACAGGGAGCACCTAAGCAGTACTTC. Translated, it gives CASSHPQGAPKQYF.

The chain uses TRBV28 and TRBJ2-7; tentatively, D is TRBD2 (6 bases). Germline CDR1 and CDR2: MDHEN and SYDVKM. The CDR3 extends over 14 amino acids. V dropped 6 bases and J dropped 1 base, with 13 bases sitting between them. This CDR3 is CASSPLGGSYEQYF. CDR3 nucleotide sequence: TGTGCCAGCAGCCCCCTGGGGGGATCCTACGAGCAGTACTTC.

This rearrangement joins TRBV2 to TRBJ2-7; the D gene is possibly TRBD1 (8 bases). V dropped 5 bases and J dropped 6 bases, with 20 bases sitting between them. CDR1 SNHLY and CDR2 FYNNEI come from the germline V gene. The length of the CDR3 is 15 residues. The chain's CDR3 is CASSPNLYRGGEQYF. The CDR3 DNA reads TGTGCCAGCAGTCCTAATCTTTACAGGGGGGGCGAGCAGTACTTC.

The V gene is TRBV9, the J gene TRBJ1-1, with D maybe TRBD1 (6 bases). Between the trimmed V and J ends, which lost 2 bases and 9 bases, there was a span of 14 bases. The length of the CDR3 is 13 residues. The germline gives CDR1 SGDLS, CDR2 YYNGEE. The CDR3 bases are TGTGCCAGCAGCGTTAAGGGACAATCAAAAGCTTTCTTT. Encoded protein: CASSVKGQSKAFF.

CDR3: CASSQEEGVGGYTF. The CDR3 DNA sequence: TGTGCCAGCAGCCAAGAGGAAGGGGTCGGCGGCTACACCTTC. V and J are TRBV14 and TRBJ1-2; TRBD1 is a possible D gene (5 bases). Trimming removed 0 bases from V and 8 bases from J, with 13 bases in between. Germline V CDR1 and CDR2: SGHDN, FVKESK. The CDR3 spans 14 residues.

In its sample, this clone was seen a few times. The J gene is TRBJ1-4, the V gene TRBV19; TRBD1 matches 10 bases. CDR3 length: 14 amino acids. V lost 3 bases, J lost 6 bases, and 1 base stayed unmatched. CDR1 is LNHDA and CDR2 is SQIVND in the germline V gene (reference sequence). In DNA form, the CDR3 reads TGTGCCAGTAGTATCGGGACAGGGGATGAAAAACTGTTTTTT. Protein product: CASSIGTGDEKLFF. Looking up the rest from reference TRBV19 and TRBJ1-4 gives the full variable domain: DGGITQSPKYLFRKEGQNVTLSCEQNLNHDAMYWYRQDPGQGLRLIYYSQIVNDFQKGDIAEGYSVSREKKESFPLTVTSAQKNPTAFYLCASSIGTGDEKLFFGSGTQLSVL.

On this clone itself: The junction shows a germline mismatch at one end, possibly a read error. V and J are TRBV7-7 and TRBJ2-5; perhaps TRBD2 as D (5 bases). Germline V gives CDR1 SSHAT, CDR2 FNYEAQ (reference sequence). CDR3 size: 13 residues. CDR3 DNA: TGTGCTAGCAGCCAAGATACGGGAAAGACCCAGTACTTC. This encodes CASSQDTGKTQYF.